This is a list of T cell receptor beta chains from one sample in a study of a mutant IDH1 vaccine in newly diagnosed glioma. TCRdb's table, derived via immunoSEQ multiplex PCR, lists solely in-frame clones and lacks some. The top ten clones hold approximately 1.4% of a sample with tens of thousands of clones, around 87% of them seen once. These TCRs are of unknown antigen specificity. The sequencing used PBMCs, collected from a glioma patient whose treatment included an IDH1 peptide vaccine. Source of these receptors: a man between 40 and 49 years old with glioma. Both conserved end residues are trimmed from each CDR3. D genes are given only for firm matches.

j_call cdr3_length d_call v_call cdr3_aa
TRBJ1-4 13 . TRBV5-4 ASSKSSGDHEKLF
TRBJ2-2 13 . TRBV5-1 ASSLVPRNTGELF
TRBJ1-1 11 . TRBV7-3 ASSILGGDEAF
TRBJ2-7 13 . TRBV14 ASSQQGIGSYEQY
TRBJ2-4 12 TRBD1 TRBV25-1 ASSRQGARNIQY
TRBJ2-7 12 TRBD1 TRBV10-1 ASSDAGTGYEQY
TRBJ2-1 15 TRBD2 TRBV5-8 ASSLLGGEVIGKEQF
TRBJ1-1 12 . TRBV13 ASRQRRGTTEAF
TRBJ1-3 10 . TRBV6-5 ASIDRGNTIY
TRBJ2-5 14 TRBD2 TRBV14 ASSWTSGSVKETQY
TRBJ2-1 14 TRBD2 TRBV9 ASSVALGGVYNEQF
TRBJ2-7 15 TRBD2 TRBV5-1 ASSLGQGRTSGYEQY
TRBJ2-6 11 . TRBV18 ASSPTGANVLT
TRBJ1-2 10 . TRBV19 ASRPGLYGYT
TRBJ2-3 13 TRBD1 TRBV5-1 ASSPWTGEGDTQY
TRBJ2-7 13 TRBD2 TRBV4-2 ASSQPGTSSPEQY
TRBJ1-1 12 . TRBV28 ASGARGAVTEAF
TRBJ1-5 10 . TRBV5-8 ASSFGNQPQH
TRBJ2-7 13 TRBD2 TRBV10-3 AISDEGREINEQY
TRBJ2-7 13 TRBD1 TRBV6-5 ASKAGTGETYEQY
TRBJ1-5 14 TRBD1 TRBV7-9 ASSWGQGSGNQPQH
TRBJ1-1 12 TRBD1 TRBV7-3 ASRKQPGQGEAF
TRBJ2-6 14 . TRBV6-5 ASSYLGATGANVLT
TRBJ2-5 14 . TRBV15 ATSRGSVGLGETQY
TRBJ2-7 13 . TRBV9 ASSVAPGRTYEQY
TRBJ2-5 15 . TRBV7-9 ASSPSRGGTVQETQY
TRBJ1-1 14 . TRBV5-1 ASSFQSGTRSTEAF
TRBJ1-3 12 . TRBV6-1 ASSLPGSGNTIY
TRBJ2-6 15 . TRBV27 ASRGHQGVSGANVLT
TRBJ2-3 12 . TRBV11-1 ASTSLRQENTQY
TRBJ1-4 10 . TRBV27 ASSARSEKLF
TRBJ1-5 10 . TRBV6-5 ASNGSNQPQH